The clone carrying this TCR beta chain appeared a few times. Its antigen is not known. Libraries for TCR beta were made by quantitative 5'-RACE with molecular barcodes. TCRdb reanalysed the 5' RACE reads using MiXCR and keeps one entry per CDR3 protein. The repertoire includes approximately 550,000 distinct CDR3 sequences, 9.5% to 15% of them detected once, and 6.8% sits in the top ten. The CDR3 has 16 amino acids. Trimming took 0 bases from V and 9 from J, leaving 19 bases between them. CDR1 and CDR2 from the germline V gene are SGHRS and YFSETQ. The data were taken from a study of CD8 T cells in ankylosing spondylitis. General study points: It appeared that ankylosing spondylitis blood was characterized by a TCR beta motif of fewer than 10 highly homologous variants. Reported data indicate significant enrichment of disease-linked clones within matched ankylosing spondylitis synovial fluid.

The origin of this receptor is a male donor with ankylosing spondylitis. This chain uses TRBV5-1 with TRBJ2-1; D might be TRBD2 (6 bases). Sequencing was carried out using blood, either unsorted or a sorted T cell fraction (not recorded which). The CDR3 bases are TGCGCCAGCAGCTTGGACGGACTGGTCCGGGGGATTGAGCAGTTCTTC. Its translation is CASSLDGLVRGIEQFF.